Presented here are 19 T cell receptor beta chains from one specimen sequenced in a study of cytomegalovirus exposure and HLA in healthy donors. Primers for the PCR totalled 60 Vbeta and 13 Jbeta. Some clones are missing from TCRdb's copy, which holds only in-frame ones; the method was immunoSEQ multiplex PCR. The sample carries around 150,000 clones, approximately 80% recorded once. Sequencing input: PBMCs. The receptors derive from a woman in her forties in good health and CMV-seropositive.

The chain couples TRBV5-1 to TRBJ1-6; no firm D call. Germline V gene sequence: CDR1 SGHRS, CDR2 YFSETQ. With 4 bases removed from V and 3 bases from J, the gap between germline ends came to 8 bases. The CDR3 is made up of 14 amino acids. CDR3 nucleotide sequence: TGCGCCAGCAGCCCGGGAATCTATAATTCACCCCTCCACTTT. It translates to CASSPGIYNSPLHF.

This sequence joins TRBV4-2 and TRBJ2-2; TRBD2 aligns across 10 bases. V lost 1 base to trimming and J lost 5 bases; unmatched junction nucleotides: 1. The CDR3 covers 15 residues. Germline assignment: CDR1 LGHNA and CDR2 YNFKEQ. CDR3 amino acids: CASSQVSGGTGELFF. The CDR3 nucleotides are TGTGCCAGCAGCCAAGTTAGCGGGGGGACCGGGGAGCTGTTTTTT.

The J gene is TRBJ2-3, the V gene TRBV5-1; 7 positions match TRBD2. J gave up 7 bases and V 4 bases, and 6 bases lay outside the gene matches. The CDR3 covers 13 residues. Germline CDR1 and CDR2: SGHRS and YFSETQ. The CDR3: CASSTTSPNTQYF. The CDR3 nucleotides are TGCGCCAGCAGCACGACTAGCCCGAATACGCAGTATTTT.

This sequence joins TRBV6-6 and TRBJ2-7, with D possibly matching TRBD1 (6 bases). There are 15 residues in the CDR3. Per germline, CDR1 MNHNY and CDR2 SVGAGI (reference sequence). V lost 3 bases and J lost 3, with 15 bases in between. The CDR3 nucleotides read TGTGCCAGCAGTTATAACAGGGCAGAGGGCTACGAGCAGTACTTC. This sequence encodes CASSYNRAEGYEQYF.

The chain uses TRBV5-1 and TRBJ1-5; TRBD1 might be the D (5 bases). Deletions cut 0 bases from V and 5 bases from J, with 9 bases between. The CDR3 is made up of 14 amino acids. From germline, CDR1 is SGHRS and CDR2 YFSETQ. The CDR3 here is CASSLEGRDQPQHF. DNA of the CDR3: TGCGCCAGCAGCTTGGAAGGCAGGGATCAGCCCCAGCATTTT.

The chain joins TRBV5-1 to TRBJ1-6; 10 bases map to TRBD1. The CDR3 length is 15 residues. CDR1 and CDR2 (germline): SGHRS, YFSETQ. V shed 4 bases and J 9 bases; nucleotides not matched to a gene: 7. CDR3: CASSPTGGNTSPLHF. CDR3 nucleotides: TGCGCCAGCAGCCCGACAGGGGGCAATACTTCACCCCTCCACTTT.

V usage is TRBV6-5 and J usage is TRBJ1-3; D is perhaps TRBD1 (5 bases). The CDR3 is 15 residues long. V was pared by 6 bases and J by 7 bases, with 19 bases between. Germline V gene lookup returns CDR1 MNHEY and CDR2 SVGAGI. CDR3: CASRPEWGPRNTIYF. CDR3 bases: TGTGCCAGCAGGCCGGAGTGGGGCCCGAGGAACACCATATATTTT.

The chain combines TRBV6-5 with TRBJ2-3; TRBD2 aligns across 8 bases. CDR3 size: 14 residues. Unmatched junction bases numbered 6, after V lost 4 bases and J lost 6 bases. Per germline, CDR1 MNHEY and CDR2 SVGAGI. CDR3 nucleotides: TGTGCCAGCAGTTTTCGGGGGGGCCTCGATACGCAGTATTTT. Amino acids: CASSFRGGLDTQYF.

The J gene is TRBJ1-5, the V gene TRBV6-1, with D possibly TRBD1 on 5 matching bases. The CDR3 loop spans 16 amino acids. V lost 4 bases, J lost 5 bases, and 18 bases lay in between. Germline V gives CDR1 MNHNS, CDR2 SASEGT. The CDR3 DNA follows: TGTGCCAGCAGTGCACGACAGACCCTAGCGGATCAGCCCCAGCATTTT. Translation gives CASSARQTLADQPQHF.

In the case of this clone: Distinct nucleotide sequences in the sample also encode this CDR3. The rearrangement joins TRBV19 to TRBJ1-2; no clear D gene. Germline CDR1 LNHDA, CDR2 SQIVND (reference sequence). The V and J ends lost 5 bases and 2 bases respectively, with 6 bases between them. The CDR3 length is 12 residues. The CDR3 sequence is CASSGQNYGYTF. Here the CDR3 DNA reads TGTGCCAGTAGTGGCCAGAACTATGGCTACACCTTC.

V and J are TRBV2 and TRBJ2-3, with 10 bases identical to TRBD2. V dropped 6 bases and J dropped 6; count of bases not matched to a gene: 6. The CDR3 extends over 14 amino acids. Germline CDR1 SNHLY, CDR2 FYNNEI. The CDR3 loop reads CASRTLAGADTQYF. In nucleotides, the CDR3 is TGTGCCAGCAGGACCCTAGCGGGAGCGGATACGCAGTATTTT. Looking up the rest from reference TRBV2 and TRBJ2-3 gives the full variable domain: EPEVTQTPSHQVTQMGQEVILRCVPISNHLYFYWYRQILGQKVEFLVSFYNNEISEKSEIFDDQFSVERPDGSNFTLKIRSTKLEDSAMYFCASRTLAGADTQYFGPGTRLTVL.

This clone was counted a few times. This sample includes further DNA sequences coding for the same CDR3. The J gene is TRBJ2-6, the V gene TRBV5-6; TRBD2 is a possible D gene (6 bases). The length of the CDR3 is 15 residues. Germline assignment: CDR1 SGHDT and CDR2 YYEEEE. Trimming shortened V by 0 bases and J by 2 bases, and 6 bases separated the two germline ends. The CDR3 protein is CASSLGGAGANVLTF. The CDR3 DNA follows: TGTGCCAGCAGCTTGGGCGGGGCTGGGGCCAACGTCCTGACTTTC.

As to this clone: An end of the junction does not agree with germline; a read error may underlie this. The chain joins TRBV7-9 to TRBJ1-5; weak D call: TRBD1 (5 bases). This CDR3 spans 15 amino acids. Germline CDR1 is SEHNR and CDR2 is FQNEAQ (reference sequence). CDR3 nucleotide sequence: TGTTCCAGCAGCTTAGTCCGGGGCGCGGGGCAGCCCCAGCATTTT. Its protein product is CSSSLVRGAGQPQHF.

The rearrangement uses TRBV7-9 and TRBJ1-4, with D perhaps matching TRBD1 (5 bases). The CDR3 runs to 14 residues. Germline CDR1 reads SEHNR; CDR2 reads FQNEAQ (reference sequence). V dropped 5 bases and J dropped 3 bases, with 10 bases sitting between them. The DNA of the CDR3 is TGTGCCAGCAGCCTAAGGGGTTCTAATGAAAAACTGTTTTTT. Encoded protein: CASSLRGSNEKLFF.

Ten or more counts support this clone. The chain is built from TRBV19 and TRBJ2-6; D not certain. The CDR3 spans 14 residues. The V and J ends lost 4 bases and 4 bases respectively, with 8 bases between them. Germline V gene data show CDR1 as LNHDA and CDR2 as SQIVND (reference sequence). Written as DNA, the CDR3 is TGTGCCAGTAGTACCCCCGTAGGGGCCAACGTCCTGACTTTC. Translated, it gives CASSTPVGANVLTF.

The chain combines TRBV6-5 with TRBJ2-1; tentatively, D is TRBD1 (5 bases). V lost 6 bases to trimming and J lost 6 bases, with 12 bases between them. The CDR3 runs 13 residues. Germline V CDR1 and CDR2: MNHEY, SVGAGI. Written as DNA, the CDR3 is TGTGCCAGCAGAATTACAGGCCGCAATGAGCAGTTCTTC. Translated, it gives CASRITGRNEQFF.

This clone was observed a single time. The rearrangement links TRBV7-2 to TRBJ1-5; 7 bases are a match to TRBD1. The germline V gene has CDR1 SGHTA and CDR2 FQGNSA. V lost 4 bases, J lost 3 bases, and 3 bases stayed unmatched. This CDR3 region has 14 residues. CDR3: CASSSTGFNQPQHF. The CDR3 region has the DNA TGTGCCAGCAGCTCGACAGGGTTCAATCAGCCCCAGCATTTT.

This chain links TRBV5-1 with TRBJ2-5, with 10 bases identical to TRBD2. The J segment lost 5 bases and the V segment lost 4 bases, leaving 8 bases of the junction unmatched. Germline V lookup: CDR1 SGHRS, CDR2 YFSETQ. This CDR3 spans 15 amino acids. CDR3 protein: CASSASGGPWETQYF. CDR3 coding DNA: TGCGCCAGCAGCGCTAGCGGGGGACCGTGGGAGACCCAGTACTTC.

The chain recombines TRBV2 with TRBJ2-5; possibly TRBD2 for D (5 bases). The ends were cut back, 7 bases at V and 0 bases at J, with 15 bases in the middle. Per germline, CDR1 SNHLY and CDR2 FYNNEI. This CDR3 is 15 amino acids long. The chain's CDR3 is CASIRRTVYQETQYF. The CDR3 nucleotides are TGTGCCAGCATTAGGAGGACCGTGTACCAAGAGACCCAGTACTTC.